These 20 T cell receptor beta chains share one sample of origin, sequenced in a study of vaccination effects on CD4 cells after COVID-19. No antigen is known for these receptors. Repertoires were generated with immunoSEQ multiplex PCR, while TCRdb's copy carries only in-frame clones and drops some. The sample holds tens of thousands of clones, roughly four fifths seen once. After expansion with viral peptide pools in the ViraFEST assay, antigen-specific CD4+ T cells were sequenced. The culture ran for 10 to 11 days, and then CD4+ T cells were isolated. Vaccine recipients lacked prior SARS-CoV-2 infection and had negative nucleocapsid antibodies. The source was CD4+ T cells from PBMCs cultured with HCoV-NL63 spike peptides, collected before COVID-19 vaccination. All receptors derive from a human donor who received a COVID-19 vaccine.

The CDR3 is CASSSYTERTEAFF. The CDR3 DNA reads TGTGCCAGCTCATCGTACACGGAGAGGACTGAAGCTTTCTTT. J is TRBJ1-1 and V is TRBV18; D unresolved. The ends were cut back, 5 bases at V and 5 bases at J, with 15 bases in the middle. Germline V CDR1 and CDR2: KGHSH, LQKENI. The CDR3 totals 14 residues. The full variable domain, completed using reference TRBV18 and TRBJ1-1, is NAGVMQNPRHLVRRRGQEARLRCSPMKGHSHVYWYRQLPEEGLKFMVYLQKENIIDESGMPKERFSAEFPKEGPSILRIQQVVRGDSAAYFCASSSYTERTEAFFGQGTRLTVV.

This chain links TRBV18 with TRBJ2-7; D may be TRBD1 (6 bases). CDR1 is KGHSH, CDR2 LQKENI, per germline. V was cut by 2 bases and J by 3 bases, with 8 bases left in between. The CDR3 runs to 13 residues. CDR3 amino acids: CASSPGTYYEQYV. CDR3 bases: TGTGCCAGCTCACCAGGGACATACTACGAGCAGTACGTC.

This clone appeared a single time. The chain couples TRBV7-7 to TRBJ1-3; 7 bases match TRBD1. This CDR3 is 18 amino acids long. Germline CDR1 is SSHAT and CDR2 is FNYEAQ (reference sequence). V lost 4 bases to trimming and J lost 0 bases; unmatched junction nucleotides: 12. CDR3 sequence reads: CASSSKLPGQSSGNTIYF. Written as DNA, the CDR3 is TGTGCCAGCAGCTCAAAATTACCGGGACAGAGCTCTGGAAACACCATATATTTT.

The chain combines TRBV19 with TRBJ1-5; D possibly corresponds to TRBD1 (5 bases). The CDR3 has 14 amino acids. Germline values: CDR1 LNHDA, CDR2 SQIVND (reference sequence). Trimming cost V 2 bases and J 5 bases, with 10 bases left between them. The CDR3: CASSINGADQPQHF. CDR3 coding DNA: TGTGCCAGTAGTATAAATGGGGCGGATCAGCCCCAGCATTTT.

In DNA, the CDR3 is TGTGCCAGCAGTTTCCAGCGGGGGGGCACAGATACGCAGTATTTT. This sequence encodes CASSFQRGGTDTQYF. The J gene is TRBJ2-3, the V gene TRBV28, with 9 bases that match TRBD2. The CDR3 loop spans 15 amino acids. V gave up 3 bases and J gave up 1 base; unmatched junction bases: 2. Germline CDR1 is MDHEN and CDR2 is SYDVKM.

This sequence joins TRBV14 and TRBJ2-3; 9 nucleotides match TRBD2. The germline gives CDR1 SGHDN, CDR2 FVKESK. The CDR3 contains 18 residues. The J segment lost 1 base and the V segment lost 4 bases, leaving 12 bases of the junction unmatched. CDR3 residues: CASSRPGLAGAGTDTQYF. CDR3 nucleotide sequence: TGTGCCAGCAGCCGCCCGGGACTAGCTGGGGCCGGCACAGATACGCAGTATTTT.

The chain has TRBV5-6 and TRBJ1-2, with D maybe TRBD1 (5 bases). The germline V and J ends were trimmed by 3 bases and 3 bases, with 21 bases remaining between them. The CDR3 is 17 amino acids. Germline CDR1 is SGHDT and CDR2 is YYEEEE. CDR3 coding DNA: TGTGCCAGCAGCTCGCCGGGCGCTTGGGGGGGGTACTATGGCTACACCTTC. It is translated as CASSSPGAWGGYYGYTF.

This rearrangement joins TRBV10-1 to TRBJ2-1; 7 nucleotides agree with TRBD1. Germline CDR1 and CDR2: WNHNN and SYGVQD (reference sequence). CDR3 length: 14 amino acids. With V trimmed by 4 bases and J by 9 bases, 9 bases remained unmatched. The CDR3 sequence: CASSVDRAIGEQFF. The CDR3 DNA sequence: TGCGCCAGCAGTGTAGACAGGGCTATTGGTGAGCAGTTCTTC.

This sequence joins TRBV19 and TRBJ2-7; D is perhaps TRBD1 (5 bases). This CDR3 is built from 14 residues. Trimming stripped 5 bases from V and 0 bases from J, with 11 bases between. In germline, CDR1 is LNHDA, CDR2 SQIVND (reference sequence). The CDR3 sequence: CASSATGSSYEQYV. CDR3 DNA: TGTGCCAGTAGTGCCACAGGAAGCTCCTACGAGCAGTACGTC.

This clone appeared a single time. V usage is TRBV24-1 and J usage is TRBJ2-5; a weak D match, TRBD1 (6 bases). Trimming shortened V by 3 bases and J by 1 base, and 11 bases separated the two germline ends. This CDR3 has 15 amino acids. Germline CDR1 is KGHDR and CDR2 is SFDVKD. The CDR3 here is CATSDPGTFQETQYF. CDR3 in DNA: TGTGCCACCAGTGATCCCGGGACATTCCAAGAGACCCAGTACTTC.

This chain links TRBV6-4 with TRBJ1-2, with D uncertain. The CDR3 has 14 amino acids. Germline loops: CDR1 MRHNA, CDR2 SNTAGT. With 7 bases removed from V and 2 bases from J, the gap between germline ends came to 14 bases. CDR3 loop: CASTTDGPNYGYTF. CDR3 nucleotide sequence: TGTGCCAGCACCACCGACGGGCCGAACTATGGCTACACCTTC.

This clone was counted between two and nine times. The CDR3 is CASSLFGNTIYF. In DNA form, the CDR3 reads TGTGCCAGCAGCTTATTTGGAAACACCATATATTTT. This sequence joins TRBV7-2 and TRBJ1-3; no clear D gene. V was cut by 2 bases and J by 3 bases, with 2 bases left in between. CDR1 is SGHTA and CDR2 is FQGNSA in the germline V gene. The CDR3 has 12 residues.

This clone was seen a handful of times. The chain uses TRBV6-1 and TRBJ1-5; 10 bases match TRBD1. CDR3 length: 19 amino acids. Germline-derived CDR1 and CDR2 are MNHNS and SASEGT. Unmatched junction bases numbered 11, after V lost 0 bases and J lost 3 bases. CDR3 loop: CASSEAPARGTGVNQPQHF. In DNA, the CDR3 is TGTGCCAGCAGTGAAGCGCCCGCTCGGGGGACAGGGGTCAATCAGCCCCAGCATTTT.

This chain joins TRBV7-2 and TRBJ2-1; TRBD2 is a possible D gene (6 bases). The V end was cut by 6 bases, the J end by 0 bases, with 15 bases between. The CDR3 is 16 amino acids. Germline V gives CDR1 SGHTA, CDR2 FQGNSA. The CDR3 reads CASRNSGLRSYNEQFF. The CDR3 coding sequence is TGTGCCAGCAGGAACTCGGGACTCCGCTCCTACAATGAGCAGTTCTTC.

The chain uses TRBV6-5 and TRBJ1-5, with 8 bases matching TRBD1. Per germline, CDR1 MNHEY and CDR2 SVGAGI. V lost 4 bases and J lost 4; bases outside the gene matches: 6. The CDR3 runs 15 residues. The CDR3 region has the DNA TGTGCCAGCAGTTTCGACCACAGGGGGAATCAGCCCCAGCATTTT. This codes for CASSFDHRGNQPQHF.

The CDR3 protein is CASSFRVQANEKLFF. The CDR3 coding sequence is TGTGCCAGCAGTTTTAGGGTTCAGGCTAATGAAAAACTGTTTTTT. The V gene is TRBV28, the J gene TRBJ1-4; the D is unclear. Germline V CDR1 and CDR2: MDHEN, SYDVKM. The CDR3 is made up of 15 amino acids. V gave up 3 bases and J gave up 3 bases, with 11 bases separating them. The entire variable domain, with the rest obtained from reference TRBV28 and TRBJ1-4, is as follows: DVKVTQSSRYLVKRTGEKVFLECVQDMDHENMFWYRQDPGLGLRLIYFSYDVKMKEKGDIPEGYSVSREKKERFSLILESASTNQTSMYLCASSFRVQANEKLFFGSGTQLSVL.

The rearrangement joins TRBV18 to TRBJ1-1, with 7 bases matching TRBD1. V dropped 3 bases and J dropped 8; count of bases not matched to a gene: 9. CDR1 is KGHSH and CDR2 is LQKENI in the germline V gene. The CDR3 has 14 amino acids. The CDR3 sequence: CASSPLEGAFEAFF. The CDR3 DNA sequence: TGTGCCAGCTCACCCCTAGAGGGGGCTTTCGAAGCTTTCTTT.

The chain has TRBV11-2 and TRBJ1-6, with TRBD1 matching 8 bases. Trimming cost V 5 bases and J 7 bases; bases outside gene matches: 10. The CDR3 sequence is 16 residues long. The V gene's germline CDR1 is SGHAT and CDR2 FQNNGV. CDR3 in DNA: TGTGCCAGCAGCACAACCACCGGACAGGGCAATTCACCCCTCCACTTT. It translates to CASSTTTGQGNSPLHF. Full variable domain (rest looked up from reference TRBV11-2 and TRBJ1-6): EAGVAQSPRYKIIEKRQSVAFWCNPISGHATLYWYQQILGQGPKLLIQFQNNGVVDDSQLPKDRFSAERLKGVDSTLKIQPAKLEDSAVYLCASSTTTGQGNSPLHFGNGTRLTVT.

J is TRBJ2-7 and V is TRBV10-2; D is perhaps TRBD1 or TRBD2 (5 bases each). V was shortened by 2 bases and J by 2 bases, with 10 bases between the two germline ends. Germline CDR1 WSHSY, CDR2 SAAADI. The CDR3 is 14 amino acids. For the CDR3, the DNA is TGCGCCAGCAGTGAGCAACGGGGACCCTACGAGCAGTACGTC. This translates into CASSEQRGPYEQYV.

The chain joins TRBV27 to TRBJ2-2; tentative D call: TRBD1 (5 bases). Looked up from germline, CDR1 is MNHEY and CDR2 is SMNVEV (reference sequence). Trimming left V 7 bases short and J 3 bases short, with 18 bases between. This CDR3 is built from 16 residues. The CDR3 here is CASMGTGAYDTGELFF. The CDR3 bases are TGTGCCAGCATGGGCACTGGGGCTTACGACACCGGGGAGCTGTTTTTT.